The clone carrying this TCR beta chain has a single count. This sample stems from a study of cytomegalovirus exposure and HLA in healthy donors. Trimming cost V 1 base and J 3 bases, with 13 bases left between them. The germline V gene has CDR1 MGHRA and CDR2 YSYEKL. CDR3 length: 15 amino acids. PCR amplification relied on 60 Vbeta primers (plus 13 Jbeta primers). Using immunoSEQ multiplex PCR, the repertoire was profiled, and TCRdb retains in-frame clones only, with some absent. In the table there are around 220,000 clones, roughly four fifths of which are singletons. V gene TRBV4-1 combines with J gene TRBJ2-7, with D perhaps TRBD1 (6 bases). The clonotype was recovered from a girl aged 5-17 years in good health and CMV-seronegative. What was sequenced was PBMCs. The CDR3 region is CASSQGSGQIYEQYF. CDR3 in DNA: TGCGCCAGCAGCCAAGGGAGTGGACAGATCTACGAGCAGTACTTC.